The 2 T cell receptor beta chains below were found in one sample sequenced in a study of T cells after yellow fever vaccination. TCRdb fed the 5' RACE reads into MiXCR, producing one record per CDR3 protein. The sample records under 400,000 distinct CDR3 sequences, 9.5% to 15% being singletons. Sequencing used CD4+ T cells sorted from PBMCs, obtained 15 days after the yellow fever booster vaccination. The source is a man aged 18 to 29 who received the YFV17D yellow fever vaccine.

To note about this clonotype: A much larger clone sits a single nucleotide away, making a read error possible. V gene TRBV28 combines with J gene TRBJ1-2; the D gene is possibly TRBD1 (6 bases). V gave up 6 bases and J gave up 5 bases, with 10 bases separating them. The V gene's germline CDR1 is MDHEN and CDR2 SYDVKM. CDR3 length equals 12 residues. For the CDR3, the DNA is TGTGCCAGCAGGGAGGGGGGATATGGCTACACCTTC. Translating gives CASREGGYGYTF.

The sample holds a few counts of this clonotype. V gene TRBV25-1 combines with J gene TRBJ1-1; TRBD1 aligns across 8 bases. Germline V gene sequence: CDR1 MGHDK, CDR2 SYGVNS. There are 15 residues in the CDR3. Germline trimming cut 5 bases from V and 1 base from J; bases unmatched to any gene: 6. The CDR3 DNA is TGTGCCAGCAGTAACGACAGGGGATCGAACACTGAAGCTTTCTTT. Encoded protein: CASSNDRGSNTEAFF.